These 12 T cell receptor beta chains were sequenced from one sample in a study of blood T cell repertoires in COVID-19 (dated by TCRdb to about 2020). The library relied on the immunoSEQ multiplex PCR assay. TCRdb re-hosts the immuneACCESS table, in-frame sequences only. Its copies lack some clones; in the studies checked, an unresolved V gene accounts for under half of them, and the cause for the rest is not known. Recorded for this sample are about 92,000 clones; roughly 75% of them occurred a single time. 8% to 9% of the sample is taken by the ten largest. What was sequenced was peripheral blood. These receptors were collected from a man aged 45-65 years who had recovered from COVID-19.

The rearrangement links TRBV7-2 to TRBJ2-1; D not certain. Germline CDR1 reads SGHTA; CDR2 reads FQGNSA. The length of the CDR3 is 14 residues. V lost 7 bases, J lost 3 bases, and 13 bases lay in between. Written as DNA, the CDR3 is TGTGCCAGCATGAGACAATATAACTACAATGAGCAGTTCTTC. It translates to CASMRQYNYNEQFF.

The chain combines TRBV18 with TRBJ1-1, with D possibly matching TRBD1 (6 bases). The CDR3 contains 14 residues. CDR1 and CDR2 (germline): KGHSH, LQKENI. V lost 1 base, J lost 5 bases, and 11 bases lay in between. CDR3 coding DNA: TGTGCCAGCTCACCACGGGCAGGGGAAACTGAAGCTTTCTTT. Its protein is CASSPRAGETEAFF.

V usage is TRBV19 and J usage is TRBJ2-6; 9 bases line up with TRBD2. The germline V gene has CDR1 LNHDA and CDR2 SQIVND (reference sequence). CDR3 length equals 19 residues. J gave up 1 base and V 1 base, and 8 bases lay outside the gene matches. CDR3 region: CASSIAVLAGTSGANVLTF. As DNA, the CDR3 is TGTGCCAGTAGTATAGCAGTACTAGCGGGCACGTCTGGGGCCAACGTCCTGACTTTC.

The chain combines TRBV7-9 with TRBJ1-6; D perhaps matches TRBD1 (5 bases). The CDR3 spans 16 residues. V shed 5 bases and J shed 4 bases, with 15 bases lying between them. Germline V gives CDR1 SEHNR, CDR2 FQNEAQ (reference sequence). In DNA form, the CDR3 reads TGTGCCAGCAGCGAGGATTGGGGGGGTTATAATTCACCCCTCCACTTT. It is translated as CASSEDWGGYNSPLHF.

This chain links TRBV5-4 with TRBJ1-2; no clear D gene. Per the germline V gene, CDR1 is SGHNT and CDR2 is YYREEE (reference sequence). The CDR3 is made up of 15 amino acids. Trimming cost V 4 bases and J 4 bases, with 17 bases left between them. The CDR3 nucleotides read TGTGCCAGCAGCCAGAAAACCGGGATTCTCTATGGCTACACCTTC. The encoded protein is CASSQKTGILYGYTF.

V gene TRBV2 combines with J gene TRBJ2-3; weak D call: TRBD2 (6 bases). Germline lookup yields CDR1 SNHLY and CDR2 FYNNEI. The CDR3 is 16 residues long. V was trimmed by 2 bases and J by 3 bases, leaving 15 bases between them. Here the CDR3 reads CASSERRGKGTDTQYF. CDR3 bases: TGTGCCAGCAGTGAAAGACGGGGGAAGGGGACAGATACGCAGTATTTT.

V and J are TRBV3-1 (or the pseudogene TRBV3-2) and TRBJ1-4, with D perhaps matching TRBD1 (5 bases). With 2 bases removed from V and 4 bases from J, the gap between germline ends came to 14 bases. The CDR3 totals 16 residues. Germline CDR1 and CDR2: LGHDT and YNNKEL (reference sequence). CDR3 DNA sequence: TGTGCCAGCAGCCAAAAGAAAGGGGCCGATAATGAAAAACTGTTTTTT. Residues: CASSQKKGADNEKLFF.

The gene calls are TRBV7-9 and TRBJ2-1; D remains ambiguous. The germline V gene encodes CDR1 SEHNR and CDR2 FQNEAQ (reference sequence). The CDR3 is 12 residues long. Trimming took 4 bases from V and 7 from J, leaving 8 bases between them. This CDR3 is CASSSFPNEQFF. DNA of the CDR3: TGTGCCAGCAGCTCGTTCCCTAATGAGCAGTTCTTC.

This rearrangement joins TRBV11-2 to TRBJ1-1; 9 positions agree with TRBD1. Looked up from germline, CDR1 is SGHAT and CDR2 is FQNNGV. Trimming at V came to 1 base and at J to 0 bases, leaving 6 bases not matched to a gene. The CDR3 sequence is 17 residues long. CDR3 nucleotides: TGTGCCAGCAGCTTAGGGGACAGGGTAATAATGAACACTGAAGCTTTCTTT. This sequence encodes CASSLGDRVIMNTEAFF.

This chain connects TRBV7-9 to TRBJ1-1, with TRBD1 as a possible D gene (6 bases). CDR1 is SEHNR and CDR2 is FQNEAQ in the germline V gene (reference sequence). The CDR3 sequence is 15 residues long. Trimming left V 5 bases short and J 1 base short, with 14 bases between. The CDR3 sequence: CASSVWTDSNTEAFF. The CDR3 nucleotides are TGTGCCAGCAGCGTCTGGACAGACTCGAACACTGAAGCTTTCTTT. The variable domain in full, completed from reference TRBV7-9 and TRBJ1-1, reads DTGVSQNPRHKITKRGQNVTFRCDPISEHNRLYWYRQTLGQGPEFLTYFQNEAQLEKSRLLSDRFSAERPKGSFSTLEIQRTEQGDSAMYLCASSVWTDSNTEAFFGQGTRLTVV.

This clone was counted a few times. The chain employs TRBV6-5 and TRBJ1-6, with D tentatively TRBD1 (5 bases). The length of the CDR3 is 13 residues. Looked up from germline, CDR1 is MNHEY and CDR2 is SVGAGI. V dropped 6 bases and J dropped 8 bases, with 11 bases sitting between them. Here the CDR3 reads CASRRDWDSPLHF. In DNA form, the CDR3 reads TGTGCCAGCAGACGGGACTGGGATTCACCCCTCCACTTT.

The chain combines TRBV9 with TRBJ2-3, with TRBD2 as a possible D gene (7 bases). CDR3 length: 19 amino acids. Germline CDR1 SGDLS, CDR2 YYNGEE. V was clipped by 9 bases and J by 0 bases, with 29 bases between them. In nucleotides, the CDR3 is TGTGCCACCAACCAATGGGGGGGGGCCCGATCTTATAGCACAGATACGCAGTATTTT. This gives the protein CATNQWGGARSYSTDTQYF. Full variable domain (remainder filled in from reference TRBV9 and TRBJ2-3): DSGVTQTPKHLITATGQRVTLRCSPRSGDLSVYWYQQSLDQGLQFLIQYYNGEERAKGNILERFSAQQFPDLHSELNLSSLELGDSALYFCATNQWGGARSYSTDTQYFGPGTRLTVL.